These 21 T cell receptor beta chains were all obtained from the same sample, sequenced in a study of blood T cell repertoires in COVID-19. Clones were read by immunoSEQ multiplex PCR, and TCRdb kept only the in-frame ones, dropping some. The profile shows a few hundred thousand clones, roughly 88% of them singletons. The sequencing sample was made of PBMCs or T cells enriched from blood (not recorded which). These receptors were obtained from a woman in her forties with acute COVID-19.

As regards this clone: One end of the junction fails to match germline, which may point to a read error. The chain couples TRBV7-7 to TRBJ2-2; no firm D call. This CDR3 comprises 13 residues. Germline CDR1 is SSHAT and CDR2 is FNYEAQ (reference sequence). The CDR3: CASSSRNTGELFF. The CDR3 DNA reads TGTGCTAGCAGCTCCAGAAACACCGGGGAGCTGTTTTTT.

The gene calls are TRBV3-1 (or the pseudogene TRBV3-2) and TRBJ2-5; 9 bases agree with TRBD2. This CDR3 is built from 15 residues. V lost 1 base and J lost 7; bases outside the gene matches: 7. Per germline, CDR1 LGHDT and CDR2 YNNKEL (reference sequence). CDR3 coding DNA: TGTGCCAGCAGCCAAGTAGCGGGAGCCGGCGGGACCCAGTACTTC. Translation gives CASSQVAGAGGTQYF.

For the CDR3, the DNA is TGTGCCAGTAGCCATCGGGGGACAGGGGTTAACTATGGCTACACCTTC. Encoded protein: CASSHRGTGVNYGYTF. The V gene is TRBV19, the J gene TRBJ1-2, with TRBD1 matching over 10 bases. Germline lookup yields CDR1 LNHDA and CDR2 SQIVND (reference sequence). The CDR3 totals 16 residues. The V gene end was trimmed by 6 bases and the J gene end by 1 base; junction bases not matched to a gene: 8.

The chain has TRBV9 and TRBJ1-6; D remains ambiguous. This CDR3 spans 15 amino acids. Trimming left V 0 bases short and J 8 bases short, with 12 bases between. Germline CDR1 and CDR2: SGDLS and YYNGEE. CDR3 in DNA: TGTGCCAGCAGCGTAGTCGGACTTGAGGATTCACCCCTCCACTTT. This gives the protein CASSVVGLEDSPLHF.

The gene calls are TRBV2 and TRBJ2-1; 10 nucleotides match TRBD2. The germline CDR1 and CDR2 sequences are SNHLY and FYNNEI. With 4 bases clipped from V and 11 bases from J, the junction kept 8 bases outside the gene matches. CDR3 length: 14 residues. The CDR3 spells CASSVASGSIQQFF. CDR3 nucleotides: TGTGCCAGCAGTGTGGCTAGCGGGAGTATTCAGCAGTTCTTC.

In DNA form, the CDR3 reads TGTGCCAGCAGCCTGATGGGCAGGGGAACCGGGGAGCTGTTTTTT. Encoded protein: CASSLMGRGTGELFF. V is TRBV11-2 and J is TRBJ2-2; D might be TRBD1 (6 bases). This CDR3 spans 15 amino acids. With 5 bases removed from V and 5 bases from J, the gap between germline ends came to 15 bases. Germline CDR1 reads SGHAT; CDR2 reads FQNNGV.

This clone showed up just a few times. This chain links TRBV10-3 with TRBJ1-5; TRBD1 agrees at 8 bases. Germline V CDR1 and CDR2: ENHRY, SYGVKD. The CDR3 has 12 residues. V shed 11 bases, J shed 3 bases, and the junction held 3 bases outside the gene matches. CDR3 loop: CAVQGANQPQHF. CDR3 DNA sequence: TGTGCCGTTCAGGGGGCCAATCAGCCCCAGCATTTT.

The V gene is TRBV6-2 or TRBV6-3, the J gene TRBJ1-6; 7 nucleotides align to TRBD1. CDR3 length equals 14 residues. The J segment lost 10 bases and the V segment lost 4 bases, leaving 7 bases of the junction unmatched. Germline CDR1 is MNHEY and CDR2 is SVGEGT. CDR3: CASSFTGERSPLHF. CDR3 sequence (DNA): TGTGCCAGCAGTTTTACAGGGGAAAGGTCACCCCTCCACTTT.

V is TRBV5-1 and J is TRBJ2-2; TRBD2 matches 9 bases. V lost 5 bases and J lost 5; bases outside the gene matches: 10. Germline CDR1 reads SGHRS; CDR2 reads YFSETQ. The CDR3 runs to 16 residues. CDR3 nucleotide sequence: TGCGCCAGCAGACCTGGTGGTAGCGGGAGTACCGGGGAGCTGTTTTTT. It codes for CASRPGGSGSTGELFF.

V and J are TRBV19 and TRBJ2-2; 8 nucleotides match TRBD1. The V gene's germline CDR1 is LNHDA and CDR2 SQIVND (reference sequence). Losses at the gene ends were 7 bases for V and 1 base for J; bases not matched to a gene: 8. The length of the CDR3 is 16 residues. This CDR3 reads CASTLIGQGNTGELFF. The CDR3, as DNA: TGTGCCAGTACCCTCATTGGACAGGGGAACACCGGGGAGCTGTTTTTT.

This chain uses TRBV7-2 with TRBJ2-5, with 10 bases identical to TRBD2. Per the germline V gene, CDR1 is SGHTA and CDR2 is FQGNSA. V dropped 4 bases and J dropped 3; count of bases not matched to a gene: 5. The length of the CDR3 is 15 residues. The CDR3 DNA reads TGTGCCAGCAGCTCTGGGACTAGCGAGAAAGAGACCCAGTACTTC. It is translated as CASSSGTSEKETQYF. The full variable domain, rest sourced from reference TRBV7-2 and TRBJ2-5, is GAGVSQSPSNKVTEKGKDVELRCDPISGHTALYWYRQSLGQGLEFLIYFQGNSAPDKSGLPSDRFSAERTGGSVSTLTIQRTQQEDSAVYLCASSSGTSEKETQYFGPGTRLLVL.

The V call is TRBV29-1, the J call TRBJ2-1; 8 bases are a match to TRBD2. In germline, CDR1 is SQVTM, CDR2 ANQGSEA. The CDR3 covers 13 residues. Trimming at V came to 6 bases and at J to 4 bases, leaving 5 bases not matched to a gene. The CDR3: CSVGRGGYNEQFF. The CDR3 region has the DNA TGCAGCGTGGGCCGGGGGGGATACAATGAGCAGTTCTTC.

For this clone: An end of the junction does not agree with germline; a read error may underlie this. DNA for the CDR3: TGTGCCAGCAGTAAAGCCACAGGGTTGAACACTGAAGCTTTCTTT. It specifies CASSKATGLNTEAFF. This rearrangement joins TRBV6-1 to TRBJ1-1; weak D call: TRBD1 (6 bases). The CDR3 extends over 15 amino acids. Germline CDR1 and CDR2: MNHNS and SASEGT.

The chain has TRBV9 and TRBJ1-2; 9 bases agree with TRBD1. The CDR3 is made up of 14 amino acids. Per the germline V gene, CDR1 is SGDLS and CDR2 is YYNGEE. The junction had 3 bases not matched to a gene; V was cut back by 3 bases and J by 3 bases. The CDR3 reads CASSADRGDYGYTF. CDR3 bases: TGTGCCAGCAGCGCAGACAGGGGGGACTATGGCTACACCTTC.

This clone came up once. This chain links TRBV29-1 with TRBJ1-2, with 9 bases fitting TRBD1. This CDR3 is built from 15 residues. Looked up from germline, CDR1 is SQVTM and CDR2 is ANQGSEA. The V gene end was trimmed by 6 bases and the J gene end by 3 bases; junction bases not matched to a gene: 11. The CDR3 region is CSVADRGRSDYGYTF. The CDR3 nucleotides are TGCAGCGTCGCCGACAGGGGGAGGTCTGACTATGGCTACACCTTC. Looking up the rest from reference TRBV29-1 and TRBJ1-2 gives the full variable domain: SAVISQKPSRDICQRGTSLTIQCQVDSQVTMMFWYRQQPGQSLTLIATANQGSEATYESGFVIDKFPISRPNLTFSTLTVSNMSPEDSSIYLCSVADRGRSDYGYTFGSGTRLTVV.

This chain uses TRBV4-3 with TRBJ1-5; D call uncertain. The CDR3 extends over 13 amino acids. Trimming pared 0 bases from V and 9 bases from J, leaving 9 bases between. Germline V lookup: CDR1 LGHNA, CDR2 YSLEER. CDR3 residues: CASSQEIERPQHF. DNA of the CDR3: TGCGCCAGCAGCCAAGAGATAGAGAGGCCCCAGCATTTT.

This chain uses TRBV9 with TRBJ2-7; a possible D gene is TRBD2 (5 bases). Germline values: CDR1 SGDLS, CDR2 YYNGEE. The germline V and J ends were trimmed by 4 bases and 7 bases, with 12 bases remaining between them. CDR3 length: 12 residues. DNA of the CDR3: TGTGCCAGCAGCCGGACTCCCCTGGAGCAGTACTTC. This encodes CASSRTPLEQYF.

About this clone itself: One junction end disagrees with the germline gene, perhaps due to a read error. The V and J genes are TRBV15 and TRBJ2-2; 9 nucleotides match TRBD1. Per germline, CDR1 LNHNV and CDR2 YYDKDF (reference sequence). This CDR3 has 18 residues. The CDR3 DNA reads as TGTGCCACCAGCGGAGAATTTACAGGGGGCTTTGCCACCGGGGAGCTGTTTTTT. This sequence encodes CATSGEFTGGFATGELFF.

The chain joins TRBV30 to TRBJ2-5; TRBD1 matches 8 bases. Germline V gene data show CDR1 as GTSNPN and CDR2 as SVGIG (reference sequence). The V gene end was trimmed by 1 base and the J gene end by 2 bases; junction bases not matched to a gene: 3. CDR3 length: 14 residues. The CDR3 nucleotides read TGTGCCTGGAGTGGGGGGACAGGACAAGAGACCCAGTACTTC. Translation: CAWSGGTGQETQYF.

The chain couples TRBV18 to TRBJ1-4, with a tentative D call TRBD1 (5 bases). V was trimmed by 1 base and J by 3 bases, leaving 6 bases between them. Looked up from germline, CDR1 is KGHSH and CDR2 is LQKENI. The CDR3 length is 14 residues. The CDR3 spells CASSPLGPNEKLFF. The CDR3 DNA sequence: TGTGCCAGCTCACCACTGGGGCCTAATGAAAAACTGTTTTTT.

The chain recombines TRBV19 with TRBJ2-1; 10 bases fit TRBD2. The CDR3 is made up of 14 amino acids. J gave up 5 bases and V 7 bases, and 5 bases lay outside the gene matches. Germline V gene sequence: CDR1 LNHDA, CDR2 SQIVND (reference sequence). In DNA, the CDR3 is TGTGCCAGTAAGGAGCGGGGGGGGAACAATGAGCAGTTCTTC. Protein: CASKERGGNNEQFF.